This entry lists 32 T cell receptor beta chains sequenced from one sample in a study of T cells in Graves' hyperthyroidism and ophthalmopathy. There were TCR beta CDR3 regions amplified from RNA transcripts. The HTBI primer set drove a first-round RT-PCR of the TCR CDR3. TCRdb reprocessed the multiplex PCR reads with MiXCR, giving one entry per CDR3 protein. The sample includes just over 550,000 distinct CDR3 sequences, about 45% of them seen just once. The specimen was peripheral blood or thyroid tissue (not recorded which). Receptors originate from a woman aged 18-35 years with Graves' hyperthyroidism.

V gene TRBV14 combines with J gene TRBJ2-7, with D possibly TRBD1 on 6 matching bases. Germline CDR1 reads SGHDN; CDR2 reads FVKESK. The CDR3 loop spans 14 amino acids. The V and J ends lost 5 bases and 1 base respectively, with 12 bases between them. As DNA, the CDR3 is TGTGCCAGCAGCTATACTAGGGGGTCCTACGAGCAGTACTTC. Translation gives CASSYTRGSYEQYF.

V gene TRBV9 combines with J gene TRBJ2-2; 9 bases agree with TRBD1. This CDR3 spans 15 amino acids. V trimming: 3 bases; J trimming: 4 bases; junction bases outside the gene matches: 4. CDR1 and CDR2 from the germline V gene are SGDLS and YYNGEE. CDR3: CASSGGQGTTGELFF. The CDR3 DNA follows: TGTGCCAGCAGCGGCGGACAGGGGACCACCGGGGAGCTGTTTTTT.

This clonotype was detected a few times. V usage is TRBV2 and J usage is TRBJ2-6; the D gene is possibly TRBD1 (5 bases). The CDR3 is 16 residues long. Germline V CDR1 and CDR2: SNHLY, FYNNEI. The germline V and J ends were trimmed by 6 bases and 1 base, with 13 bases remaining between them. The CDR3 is CASRRRVGSGANVLTF. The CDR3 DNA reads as TGTGCCAGCAGGCGCAGGGTCGGATCTGGGGCCAACGTCCTGACTTTC.

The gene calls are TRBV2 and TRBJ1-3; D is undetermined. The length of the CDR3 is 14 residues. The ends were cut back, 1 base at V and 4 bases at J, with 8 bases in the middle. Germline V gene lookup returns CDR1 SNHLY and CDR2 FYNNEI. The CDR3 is CASSEEGSGNTIYF. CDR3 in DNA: TGTGCCAGCAGTGAAGAGGGATCGGGAAACACCATATATTTT. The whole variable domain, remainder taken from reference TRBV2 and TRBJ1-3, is EPEVTQTPSHQVTQMGQEVILRCVPISNHLYFYWYRQILGQKVEFLVSFYNNEISEKSEIFDDQFSVERPDGSNFTLKIRSTKLEDSAMYFCASSEEGSGNTIYFGEGSWLTVV.

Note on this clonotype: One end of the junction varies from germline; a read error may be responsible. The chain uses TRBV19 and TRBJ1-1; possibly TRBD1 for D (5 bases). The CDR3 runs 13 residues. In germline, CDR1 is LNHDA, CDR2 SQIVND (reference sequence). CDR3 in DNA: TGTGCCAGTAGTACAATCCGAGGGACTGAGGCTTTCTTT. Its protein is CASSTIRGTEAFF.

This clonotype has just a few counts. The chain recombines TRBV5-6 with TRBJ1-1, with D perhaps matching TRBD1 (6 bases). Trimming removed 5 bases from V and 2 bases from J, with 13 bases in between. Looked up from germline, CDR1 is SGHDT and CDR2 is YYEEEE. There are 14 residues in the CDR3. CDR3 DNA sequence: TGTGCCAGCAGAAGAAACAGGGACAACACTGAAGCTTTCTTT. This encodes CASRRNRDNTEAFF.

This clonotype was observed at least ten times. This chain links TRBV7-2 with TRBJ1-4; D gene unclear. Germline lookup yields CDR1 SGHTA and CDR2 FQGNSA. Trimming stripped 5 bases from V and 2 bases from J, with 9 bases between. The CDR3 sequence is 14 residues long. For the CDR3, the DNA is TGTGCCAGCAGCCAGAGAGGGACTAATGAAAAACTGTTTTTT. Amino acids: CASSQRGTNEKLFF.

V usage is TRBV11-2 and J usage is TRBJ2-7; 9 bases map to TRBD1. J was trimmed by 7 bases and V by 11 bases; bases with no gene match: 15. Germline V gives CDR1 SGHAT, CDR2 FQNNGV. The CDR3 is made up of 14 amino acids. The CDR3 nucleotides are TGTGCCTGCAATCCGGGACAGGGCTCGTGGGAGCAGTACTTC. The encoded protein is CACNPGQGSWEQYF.

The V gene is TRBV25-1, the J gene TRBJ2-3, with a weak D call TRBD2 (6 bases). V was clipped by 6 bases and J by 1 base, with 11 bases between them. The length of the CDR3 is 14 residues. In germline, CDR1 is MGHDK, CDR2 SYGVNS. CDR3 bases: TGTGCCAGCAGCAACCCGGGGGGCACAGATACGCAGTATTTT. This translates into CASSNPGGTDTQYF.

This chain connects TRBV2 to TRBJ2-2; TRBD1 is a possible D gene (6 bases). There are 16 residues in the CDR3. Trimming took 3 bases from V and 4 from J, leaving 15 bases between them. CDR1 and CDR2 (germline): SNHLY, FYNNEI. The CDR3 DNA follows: TGTGCCAGCAGTGATTATAACAGGGCGAGCACCGGGGAGCTGTTTTTT. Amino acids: CASSDYNRASTGELFF.

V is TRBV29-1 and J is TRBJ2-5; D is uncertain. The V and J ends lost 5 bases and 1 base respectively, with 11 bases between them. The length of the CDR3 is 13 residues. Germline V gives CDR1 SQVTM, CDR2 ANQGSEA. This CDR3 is CSVLAPIQETQYF. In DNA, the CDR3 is TGCAGCGTTCTCGCCCCGATCCAAGAGACCCAGTACTTC.

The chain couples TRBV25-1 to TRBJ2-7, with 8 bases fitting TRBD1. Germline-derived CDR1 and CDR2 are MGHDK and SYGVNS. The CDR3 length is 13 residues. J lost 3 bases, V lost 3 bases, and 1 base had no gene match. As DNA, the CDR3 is TGTGCCAGCAGTGACACAGGGGGCTACGAGCAGTACTTC. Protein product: CASSDTGGYEQYF.

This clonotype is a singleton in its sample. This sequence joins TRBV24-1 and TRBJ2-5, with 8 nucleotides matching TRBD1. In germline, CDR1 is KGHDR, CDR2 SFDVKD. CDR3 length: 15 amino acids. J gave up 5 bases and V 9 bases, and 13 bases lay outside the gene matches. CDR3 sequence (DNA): TGTGCCACCCGAGCTACAGGGGGGAGACGGGAGACCCAGTACTTC. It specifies CATRATGGRRETQYF.

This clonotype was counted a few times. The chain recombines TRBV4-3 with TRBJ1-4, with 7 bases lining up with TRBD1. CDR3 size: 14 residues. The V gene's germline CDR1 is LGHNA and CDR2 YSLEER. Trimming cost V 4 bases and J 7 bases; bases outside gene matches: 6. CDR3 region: CASSPGTASEKLFF. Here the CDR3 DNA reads TGCGCCAGCAGCCCTGGGACAGCGAGTGAAAAACTGTTTTTT.

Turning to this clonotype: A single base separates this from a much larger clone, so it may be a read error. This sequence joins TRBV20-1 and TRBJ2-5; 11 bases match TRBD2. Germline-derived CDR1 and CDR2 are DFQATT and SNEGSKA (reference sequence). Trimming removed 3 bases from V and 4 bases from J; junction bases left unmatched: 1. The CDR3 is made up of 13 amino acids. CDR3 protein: CSASGLAGETQYF. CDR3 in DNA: TGCAGTGCTAGTGGACTAGCGGGAGAGACCCAGTACTTC.

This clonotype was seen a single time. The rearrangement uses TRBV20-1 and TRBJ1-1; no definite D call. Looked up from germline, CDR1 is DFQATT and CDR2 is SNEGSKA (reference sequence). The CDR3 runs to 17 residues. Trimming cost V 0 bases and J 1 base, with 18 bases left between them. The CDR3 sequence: CSARDRHGFEWNTEAFF. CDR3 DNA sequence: TGCAGTGCTAGAGATCGGCACGGCTTTGAGTGGAACACTGAAGCTTTCTTT.

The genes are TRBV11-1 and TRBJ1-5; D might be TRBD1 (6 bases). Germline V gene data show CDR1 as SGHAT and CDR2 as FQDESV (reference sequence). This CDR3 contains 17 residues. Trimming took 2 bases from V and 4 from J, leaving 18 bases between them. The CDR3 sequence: CASSLSGGGLGNQPQHF. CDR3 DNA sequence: TGTGCCAGCAGCTTATCCGGGGGGGGGCTGGGAAATCAGCCCCAGCATTTT.

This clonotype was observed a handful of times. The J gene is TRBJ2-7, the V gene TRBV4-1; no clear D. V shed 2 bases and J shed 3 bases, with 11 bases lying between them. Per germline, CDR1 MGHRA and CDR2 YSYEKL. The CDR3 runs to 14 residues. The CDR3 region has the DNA TGCGCCAGCAGCCAACCTGGCCCTTTCTACGAGCAGTACTTC. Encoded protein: CASSQPGPFYEQYF.

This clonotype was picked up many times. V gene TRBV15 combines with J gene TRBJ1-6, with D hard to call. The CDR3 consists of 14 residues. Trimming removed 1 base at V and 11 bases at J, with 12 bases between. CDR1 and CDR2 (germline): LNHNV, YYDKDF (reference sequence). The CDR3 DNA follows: TGTGCCACCAGCAGAGTAGTTTCTGGCACACCCCTCCACTTT. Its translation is CATSRVVSGTPLHF.

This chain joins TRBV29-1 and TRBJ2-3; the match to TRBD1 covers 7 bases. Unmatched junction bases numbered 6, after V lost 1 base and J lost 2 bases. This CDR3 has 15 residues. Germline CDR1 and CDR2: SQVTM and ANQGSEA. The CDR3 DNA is TGCAGCGTTGAAGCCACCGGGACAGCCACAGATACGCAGTATTTT. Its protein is CSVEATGTATDTQYF.

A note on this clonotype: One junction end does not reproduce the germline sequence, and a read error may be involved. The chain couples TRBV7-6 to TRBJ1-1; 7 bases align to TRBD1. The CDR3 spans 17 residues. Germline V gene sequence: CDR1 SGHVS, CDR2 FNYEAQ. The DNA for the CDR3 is TGTGCCAGCAGTCGGGACAGCGGGCAGTGGGGAAACACTGGAGCTTTCTTT. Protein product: CASSRDSGQWGNTGAFF.

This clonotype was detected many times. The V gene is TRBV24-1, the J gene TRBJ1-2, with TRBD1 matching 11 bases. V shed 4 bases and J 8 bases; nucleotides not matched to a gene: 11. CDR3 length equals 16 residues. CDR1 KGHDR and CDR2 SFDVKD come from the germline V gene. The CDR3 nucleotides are TGTGCCACCAGTGACCCTCCGGGACAGGGGGTGGGAGGCTACACCTTC. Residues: CATSDPPGQGVGGYTF.

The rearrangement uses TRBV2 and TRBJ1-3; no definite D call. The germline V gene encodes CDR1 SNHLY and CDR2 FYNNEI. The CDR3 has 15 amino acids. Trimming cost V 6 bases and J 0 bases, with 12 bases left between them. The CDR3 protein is CASSPWLFSGNTIYF. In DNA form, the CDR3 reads TGTGCCAGCAGCCCATGGCTCTTCTCTGGAAACACCATATATTTT.

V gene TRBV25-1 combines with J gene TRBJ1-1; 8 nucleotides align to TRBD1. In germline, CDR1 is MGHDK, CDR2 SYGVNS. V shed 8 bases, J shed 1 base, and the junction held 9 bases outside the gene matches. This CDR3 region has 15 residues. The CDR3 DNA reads TGTGCCAGCGGAAACAGGGGGACAGCGAACACTGAAGCTTTCTTT. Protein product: CASGNRGTANTEAFF. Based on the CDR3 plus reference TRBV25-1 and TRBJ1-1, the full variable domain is EADIYQTPRYLVIGTGKKITLECSQTMGHDKMYWYQQDPGMELHLIHYSYGVNSTEKGDLSSESTVSRIRTEHFPLTLESARPSHTSQYLCASGNRGTANTEAFFGQGTRLTVV.

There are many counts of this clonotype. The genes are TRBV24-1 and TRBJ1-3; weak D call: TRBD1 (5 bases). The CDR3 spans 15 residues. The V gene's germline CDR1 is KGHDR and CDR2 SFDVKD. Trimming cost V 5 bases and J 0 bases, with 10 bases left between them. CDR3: CATSGEGSSGNTIYF. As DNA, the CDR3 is TGTGCCACCAGTGGTGAGGGGAGCTCTGGAAACACCATATATTTT.

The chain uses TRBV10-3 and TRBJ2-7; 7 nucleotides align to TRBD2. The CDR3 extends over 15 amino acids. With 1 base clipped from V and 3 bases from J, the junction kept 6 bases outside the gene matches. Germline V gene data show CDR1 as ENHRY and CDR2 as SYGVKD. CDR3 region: CAISEWPSGYYEQYF. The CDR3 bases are TGTGCCATCAGTGAGTGGCCTAGCGGTTACTACGAGCAGTACTTC.

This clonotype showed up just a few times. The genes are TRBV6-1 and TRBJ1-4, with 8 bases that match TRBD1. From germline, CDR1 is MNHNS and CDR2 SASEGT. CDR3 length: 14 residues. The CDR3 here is CAEGTGSPPEKLFF. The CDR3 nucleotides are TGTGCGGAAGGGACAGGATCACCCCCGGAAAAACTGTTTTTT.

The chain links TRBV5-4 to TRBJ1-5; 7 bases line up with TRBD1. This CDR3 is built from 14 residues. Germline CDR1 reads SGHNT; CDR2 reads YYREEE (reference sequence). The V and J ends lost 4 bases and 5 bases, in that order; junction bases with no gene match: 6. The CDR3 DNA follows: TGTGCCAGCAGCCCGACAGGGCGTGATCAGCCCCAGCATTTT. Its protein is CASSPTGRDQPQHF.

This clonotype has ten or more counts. CDR3 nucleotide sequence: TGTGCCAGCAGCGTAGAGGAAGGACGGAACACTGAAGCTTTCTTT. Translated, it gives CASSVEEGRNTEAFF. V gene TRBV9 combines with J gene TRBJ1-1; D unclear. V was shortened by 0 bases and J by 1 base, with 10 bases between the two germline ends. The CDR3 spans 15 residues. CDR1 and CDR2 (germline): SGDLS, YYNGEE.

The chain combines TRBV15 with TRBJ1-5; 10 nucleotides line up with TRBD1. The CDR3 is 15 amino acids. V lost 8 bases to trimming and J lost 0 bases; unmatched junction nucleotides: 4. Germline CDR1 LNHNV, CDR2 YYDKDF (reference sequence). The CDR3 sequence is CATEGQGDSNQPQHF. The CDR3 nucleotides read TGTGCCACCGAAGGACAGGGGGATAGCAATCAGCCCCAGCATTTT.

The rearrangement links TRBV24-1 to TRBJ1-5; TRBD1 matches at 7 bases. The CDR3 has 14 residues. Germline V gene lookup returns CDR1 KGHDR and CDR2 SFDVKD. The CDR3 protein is CASAGQLSNQPQHF. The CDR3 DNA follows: TGTGCTAGCGCGGGACAGCTTAGCAATCAGCCCCAGCATTTT.

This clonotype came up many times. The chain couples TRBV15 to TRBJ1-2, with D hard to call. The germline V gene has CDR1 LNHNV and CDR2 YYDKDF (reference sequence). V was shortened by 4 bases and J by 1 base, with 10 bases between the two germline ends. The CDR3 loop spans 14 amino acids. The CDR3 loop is CATSNEGNNYGYTF. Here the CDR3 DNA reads TGTGCCACCAGCAACGAAGGGAATAACTATGGCTACACCTTC.